Listed here are 4 T cell receptor beta chains from one sample, sequenced in a study of blood T cell repertoires in COVID-19. Assay: immunoSEQ multiplex PCR; the TCRdb copy retains only in-frame clones and omits some. This table holds just over 650,000 clones, approximately 90% found once. Sequencing was performed on peripheral blood. These receptors came from a young woman with acute or convalescent COVID-19.

The rearrangement uses TRBV5-1 and TRBJ1-3; no definite D call. The CDR3 has 15 amino acids. CDR1 SGHRS and CDR2 YFSETQ come from the germline V gene. Trimming stripped 1 base from V and 0 bases from J, with 8 bases between. The CDR3 nucleotides are TGCGCCAGCAGCTTGCAGGCTTCCTCTGGAAACACCATATATTTT. It codes for CASSLQASSGNTIYF.

The chain recombines TRBV19 with TRBJ1-5, with D perhaps TRBD1 (5 bases). This CDR3 is 15 amino acids long. Germline V gene data show CDR1 as LNHDA and CDR2 as SQIVND (reference sequence). Trimming pared 11 bases from V and 0 bases from J, leaving 17 bases between. This chain's CDR3 is CAAGGRKYSNQPQHF. The CDR3 DNA reads as TGTGCCGCCGGGGGGAGAAAGTATAGCAATCAGCCCCAGCATTTT.

This sequence joins TRBV13 and TRBJ1-2, with D uncertain. Trimming cost V 2 bases and J 1 base, with 5 bases left between them. This CDR3 is 13 amino acids long. Germline lookup yields CDR1 PRHDT and CDR2 FYEKMQ (reference sequence). The DNA for the CDR3 is TGTGCCAGCAGCTTACCCCTTAACTATGGCTACACCTTC. Its translation is CASSLPLNYGYTF.

The V call is TRBV5-6, the J call TRBJ1-6, with no clear D. V was pared by 0 bases and J by 6 bases, with 10 bases between. The CDR3 runs 15 residues. The germline gives CDR1 SGHDT, CDR2 YYEEEE. The CDR3: CASSLGSRSNSPLHF. The DNA of the CDR3 is TGTGCCAGCAGCTTGGGGAGCAGAAGTAATTCACCCCTCCACTTT. The entire variable domain, with the rest obtained from reference TRBV5-6 and TRBJ1-6, is as follows: DAGVTQSPTHLIKTRGQQVTLRCSPKSGHDTVSWYQQALGQGPQFIFQYYEEEERQRGNFPDRFSGHQFPNYSSELNVNALLLGDSALYLCASSLGSRSNSPLHFGNGTRLTVT.